Following are 16 T cell receptor beta chains from one sample sequenced in a study of blood T cell repertoires in COVID-19. Only in-frame clones appear in the TCRdb table, and some are missing; sequencing was by immunoSEQ multiplex PCR. Counted here are about 400,000 clones, roughly 89% occurring once; the ten biggest clones make up 1.4%. The sample comprised peripheral blood. The receptors derive from a woman aged 30 to 39 with active or convalescent COVID-19.

This chain connects TRBV20-1 to TRBJ2-1; tentative D call: TRBD1 (5 bases). The CDR3 covers 14 residues. V lost 3 bases and J 9 bases, leaving 18 bases between the germline ends. Germline V gene lookup returns CDR1 DFQATT and CDR2 SNEGSKA (reference sequence). CDR3: CSASAGGAPSEQFF. CDR3 bases: TGCAGTGCTAGTGCCGGTGGGGCCCCCTCTGAGCAGTTCTTC.

V gene TRBV15 combines with J gene TRBJ1-5; TRBD1 aligns across 9 bases. V was pared by 3 bases and J by 6 bases, with 12 bases of the junction left unmatched. The length of the CDR3 is 17 residues. Germline loops: CDR1 LNHNV, CDR2 YYDKDF (reference sequence). CDR3 DNA sequence: TGTGCCACCAGCAGCGACATACAGGGGGCCAACGGTCAGCCCCAGCATTTT. Translating gives CATSSDIQGANGQPQHF.

The V call is TRBV7-2, the J call TRBJ2-1; D is uncertain. This CDR3 comprises 17 residues. V lost 0 bases and J 0 bases, leaving 12 bases between the germline ends. Germline assignment: CDR1 SGHTA and CDR2 FQGNSA. The CDR3 bases are TGTGCCAGCAGCTTAGCCCCAGGCCATAGCTCCTACAATGAGCAGTTCTTC. Its protein is CASSLAPGHSSYNEQFF.

This rearrangement joins TRBV30 to TRBJ2-1; the match to TRBD2 covers 12 bases. Germline V gene lookup returns CDR1 GTSNPN and CDR2 SVGIG (reference sequence). The CDR3 runs to 13 residues. V lost 2 bases and J lost 15; bases outside the gene matches: 8. The CDR3: CAWSSASGRVLFF. The CDR3 DNA sequence: TGTGCCTGGAGTTCTGCTAGCGGGAGGGTTCTGTTCTTC.

This sequence joins TRBV6-5 and TRBJ1-6, with D possibly being TRBD1 (5 bases). The CDR3 has 15 residues. V lost 5 bases, J lost 5 bases, and 13 bases lay in between. Germline V lookup: CDR1 MNHEY, CDR2 SVGAGI. CDR3 sequence (DNA): TGTGCCAGCAGTCGACGGCCGACAGATAATTCACCCCTCCACTTT. It codes for CASSRRPTDNSPLHF.

This chain joins TRBV18 and TRBJ2-2; TRBD1 aligns across 9 bases. CDR3 length equals 15 residues. Unmatched junction bases numbered 0, after V lost 1 base and J lost 3 bases. In germline, CDR1 is KGHSH, CDR2 LQKENI. CDR3 DNA: TGTGCCAGCTCACCACGACAGGGGGACACCGGGGAGCTGTTTTTT. Encoded protein: CASSPRQGDTGELFF.

The chain links TRBV19 to TRBJ1-5, with D possibly being TRBD1 (6 bases). The V end lost 3 bases, the J end lost 8 bases, and 14 bases lay between the germline ends. This CDR3 contains 14 residues. Per germline, CDR1 LNHDA and CDR2 SQIVND (reference sequence). CDR3 in amino acids: CASSIGQGHEPQHF. The CDR3 nucleotides read TGTGCCAGTAGTATCGGGCAGGGGCACGAGCCCCAGCATTTT.

The genes are TRBV6-5 and TRBJ2-5; 15 bases fit TRBD2. After removal of 6 bases from V and 5 bases from J, the junction contained 4 bases not matched to a gene. The germline V gene has CDR1 MNHEY and CDR2 SVGAGI. This CDR3 comprises 15 residues. The CDR3 sequence: CASREGLAGGETQYF. CDR3 nucleotides: TGTGCCAGCAGGGAGGGACTAGCGGGAGGTGAGACCCAGTACTTC.

The chain joins TRBV19 to TRBJ1-1; no reliable D call. V gave up 6 bases and J gave up 6 bases, with 11 bases separating them. The CDR3 spans 12 residues. Germline lookup yields CDR1 LNHDA and CDR2 SQIVND (reference sequence). The CDR3 loop reads CASRADFAEAFF. The CDR3 nucleotides read TGTGCCAGTAGGGCGGACTTTGCTGAAGCTTTCTTT.

The chain uses TRBV2 and TRBJ2-3, with TRBD2 matching over 11 bases. This CDR3 is 15 amino acids long. The germline V gene has CDR1 SNHLY and CDR2 FYNNEI. V gave up 4 bases and J gave up 1 base; unmatched junction bases: 1. This CDR3 is CASSVAGGRTDTQYF. CDR3 coding DNA: TGTGCCAGCAGTGTAGCGGGGGGGCGCACAGATACGCAGTATTTT.

The CDR3 bases are TGTGCCAGCAGCTTCCGGCCGGGTCCGATGGCGAACACCGGGGAGCTGTTTTTT. As protein: CASSFRPGPMANTGELFF. The V call is TRBV7-8, the J call TRBJ2-2; D unclear. The germline V gene has CDR1 SGHVS and CDR2 FQNEAQ. V was shortened by 3 bases and J by 0 bases, with 17 bases between the two germline ends. The CDR3 length is 18 residues.

The rearrangement uses TRBV3-1 (or the pseudogene TRBV3-2) and TRBJ2-1; no reliable D call. CDR1 and CDR2 (germline): LGHDT, YNNKEL (reference sequence). With 4 bases removed from V and 3 bases from J, the gap between germline ends came to 13 bases. This CDR3 contains 15 residues. The CDR3 bases are TGTGCCAGCAGCCTCGGAGTTATTTACTACAATGAGCAGTTCTTC. Protein sequence: CASSLGVIYYNEQFF.

This clone was picked up one time. This rearrangement joins TRBV6-6 to TRBJ2-7; TRBD2 matches 9 bases. The CDR3 covers 15 residues. CDR1 is MNHNY and CDR2 is SVGAGI in the germline V gene (reference sequence). J was trimmed by 5 bases and V by 7 bases; bases with no gene match: 12. The CDR3 spells CASNSGTSTFDEQYF. DNA for the CDR3: TGTGCCAGCAATTCCGGGACTAGCACTTTCGACGAGCAGTACTTC.

This clone was found once. The same CDR3 is also encoded by other DNA sequences in this sample. The V gene is TRBV5-1, the J gene TRBJ2-5, with 7 bases that match TRBD1. V dropped 4 bases and J dropped 3; count of bases not matched to a gene: 3. The CDR3 has 13 residues. Looked up from germline, CDR1 is SGHRS and CDR2 is YFSETQ. Here the CDR3 reads CASSRQGEETQYF. CDR3 in DNA: TGCGCCAGCAGCCGACAGGGTGAAGAGACCCAGTACTTC.

V and J are TRBV5-5 and TRBJ1-5, with 10 nucleotides matching TRBD1. Trimming took 4 bases from V and 6 from J; bases not matched to a gene: 7. This CDR3 region has 15 residues. From germline, CDR1 is SGHKS and CDR2 YYEKEE (reference sequence). The CDR3: CASSHSGTGVQPQHF. CDR3 bases: TGTGCCAGCAGCCATTCGGGGACAGGGGTTCAGCCCCAGCATTTT.

The chain has TRBV16 and TRBJ1-6, with 7 bases fitting TRBD1. The CDR3 is made up of 15 amino acids. Losses at the gene ends were 4 bases for V and 7 bases for J; bases not matched to a gene: 7. In germline, CDR1 is KGHSY, CDR2 FQNENV. This CDR3 reads CASSPPDRPNSPLHF. CDR3 DNA sequence: TGTGCCAGCAGCCCGCCGGACAGGCCAAATTCACCCCTCCACTTT.